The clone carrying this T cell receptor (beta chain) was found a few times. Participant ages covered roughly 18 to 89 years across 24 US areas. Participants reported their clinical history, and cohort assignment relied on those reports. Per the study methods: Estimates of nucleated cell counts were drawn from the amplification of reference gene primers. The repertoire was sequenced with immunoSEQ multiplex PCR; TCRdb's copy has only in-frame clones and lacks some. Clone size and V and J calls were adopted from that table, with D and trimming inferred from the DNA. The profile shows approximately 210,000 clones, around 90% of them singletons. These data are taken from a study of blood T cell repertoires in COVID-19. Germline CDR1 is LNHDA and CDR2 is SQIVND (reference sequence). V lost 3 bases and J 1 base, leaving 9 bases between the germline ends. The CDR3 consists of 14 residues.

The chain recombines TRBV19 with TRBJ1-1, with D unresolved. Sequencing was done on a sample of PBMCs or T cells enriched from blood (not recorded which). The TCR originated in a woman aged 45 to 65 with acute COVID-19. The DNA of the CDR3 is TGTGCCAGTAGTATGAACGGTAGGAACACTGAAGCTTTCTTT. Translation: CASSMNGRNTEAFF.